This T cell receptor (beta chain) was observed in a study of cytomegalovirus exposure and HLA in healthy donors. Overall study results and limits: Researchers catalogued over 150 TCR beta chains as cytomegalovirus-associated.

Amplification used 60 Vbeta primers and 13 Jbeta primers. In the authors' methods: In a later analysis, the count reached 82 million or so unique TCR beta chains, with 10 million to 11 million shared. The data were produced by immunoSEQ multiplex PCR, yet TCRdb's version contains in-frame clones alone and is incomplete. V and J calls and clone size follow that table, whereas D and trimming were derived from the DNA. The repertoire holds roughly 120,000 clones, with roughly 76% as singletons. Per germline, CDR1 SGHTA and CDR2 FQGNSA. J was trimmed by 6 bases and V by 5 bases; bases with no gene match: 11. The length of the CDR3 is 16 residues. Note on this clone: Its antigen is currently unknown.

Source material: PBMCs. This rearrangement joins TRBV7-2 to TRBJ1-5, with 9 bases identical to TRBD1. This clonotype was obtained from a woman aged 55-70 years in good health and CMV-seropositive. CDR3 residues: CASSDAIQGASQPQHF. CDR3 sequence (DNA): TGTGCCAGCAGCGATGCGATACAGGGGGCATCTCAGCCCCAGCATTTT.